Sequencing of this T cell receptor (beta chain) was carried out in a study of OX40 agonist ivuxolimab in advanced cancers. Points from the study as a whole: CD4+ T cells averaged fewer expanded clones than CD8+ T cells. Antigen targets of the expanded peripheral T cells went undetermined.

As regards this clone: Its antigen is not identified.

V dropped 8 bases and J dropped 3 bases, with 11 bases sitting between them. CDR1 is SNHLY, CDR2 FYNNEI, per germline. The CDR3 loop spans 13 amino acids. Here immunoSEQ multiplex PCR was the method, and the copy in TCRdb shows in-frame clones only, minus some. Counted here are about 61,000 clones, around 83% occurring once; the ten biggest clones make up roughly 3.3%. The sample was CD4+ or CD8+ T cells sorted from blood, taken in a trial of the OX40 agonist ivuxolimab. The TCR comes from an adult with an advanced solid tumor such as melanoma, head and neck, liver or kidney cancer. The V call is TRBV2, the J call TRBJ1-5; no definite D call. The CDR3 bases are TGTGCCAGCCTAGGAGGGCTCAATCAGCCCCAGCATTTT. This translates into CASLGGLNQPQHF.